This T cell receptor (beta chain) was sequenced during a study of blood T cell repertoires in COVID-19. Here immunoSEQ multiplex PCR was the method, and the copy in TCRdb shows in-frame clones only, minus some. The sample carries roughly 180,000 clones, around 88% recorded once. The CDR3 has 13 amino acids. CDR1 and CDR2 from the germline V gene are SNHLY and FYNNEI. The trim removed 8 bases at V and 4 bases at J, leaving 7 bases unmatched. Those enrolled, adults aged roughly 18 to 95 years, came from roughly 22 US areas. The sequencing sample was made of PBMCs or T cells enriched from blood (not recorded which). The clonotype originates from a woman between 50 and 59 years old in a cohort exposed to, infected with or recovered from COVID-19 (not recorded which). The gene calls are TRBV2 and TRBJ1-1; 7 positions match TRBD1. CDR3 loop: CASYGTVPTEAFF. The CDR3 coding sequence is TGTGCCAGCTATGGGACAGTACCCACTGAAGCTTTCTTT.